The next 8 T cell receptor beta chains were all read from a single sample in a study of T cells after yellow fever vaccination. From the 5' RACE reads, TCRdb called clonotypes with MiXCR, one entry per CDR3 protein. The sample shows about 510,000 distinct CDR3 sequences, 21% of them seen only once. The input for sequencing was PBMCs, taken roughly 20 days after the first yellow fever vaccination. These TCRs come from a man aged 18 to 30 who received the YFV17D yellow fever vaccine.

This clonotype was recorded a few times. This rearrangement joins TRBV3-1 to TRBJ2-3; 11 bases agree with TRBD2. The ends lost 0 bases at V and 6 bases at J; junction bases unmatched: 8. Looked up from germline, CDR1 is LGHDT and CDR2 is YNNKEL (reference sequence). The CDR3 has 17 amino acids. The CDR3 DNA sequence: TGTGCCAGCAGCCAAGATGCAGTAGCGGGGGGGCTTGATACGCAGTATTTT. Translation gives CASSQDAVAGGLDTQYF.

The sample holds many counts of this clonotype. The genes are TRBV29-1 and TRBJ1-1; no clear D. Germline assignment: CDR1 SQVTM and CDR2 ANQGSEA. Trimming left V 8 bases short and J 0 bases short, with 13 bases between. CDR3 size: 13 residues. DNA for the CDR3: TGCAGCACCGGGTGGAAGATGAACACTGAAGCTTTCTTT. This encodes CSTGWKMNTEAFF.

V usage is TRBV5-5 and J usage is TRBJ2-1; D assignment may be TRBD1 or TRBD2 (5 bases each). The germline V and J ends were trimmed by 4 bases and 9 bases, with 23 bases remaining between them. The CDR3 extends over 16 amino acids. The germline CDR1 and CDR2 sequences are SGHKS and YYEKEE (reference sequence). In nucleotides, the CDR3 is TGTGCCAGCAGCCTCGCCGGGACCGCCGTTGAAGGTGAGCAGTTCTTC. It translates to CASSLAGTAVEGEQFF.

This clonotype turned up a few times. This chain links TRBV29-1 with TRBJ1-2, with TRBD1 as a possible D gene (5 bases). CDR3 length: 12 amino acids. Germline lookup yields CDR1 SQVTM and CDR2 ANQGSEA. The CDR3 region is CSAGTFNYGYTF. CDR3 DNA sequence: TGCAGTGCTGGGACTTTTAACTATGGCTACACCTTC.

The chain joins TRBV7-3 to TRBJ1-1; D is unresolved. The germline V gene encodes CDR1 SGHTA and CDR2 FQGTGA. Trimming cost V 1 base and J 3 bases, with 6 bases left between them. CDR3 length equals 13 residues. The CDR3 reads CASSLNIHTEAFF. The CDR3 nucleotides read TGTGCCAGCAGCTTAAATATTCACACTGAAGCTTTCTTT.

This clonotype was picked up a small number of times. This chain uses TRBV6-1 with TRBJ2-5, with TRBD1 as a possible D gene (6 bases). The CDR3 contains 15 residues. Trimming pared 8 bases from V and 0 bases from J, leaving 16 bases between. Per germline, CDR1 MNHNS and CDR2 SASEGT. The DNA of the CDR3 is TGTGCCAGCGGGTTGACAGGCCCGTACCAAGAGACCCAGTACTTC. Residues: CASGLTGPYQETQYF.

The chain is built from TRBV7-3 and TRBJ2-1, with TRBD2 matching over 9 bases. Germline V gene lookup returns CDR1 SGHTA and CDR2 FQGTGA. The V and J ends lost 10 bases and 4 bases, in that order; junction bases with no gene match: 11. The CDR3 is made up of 15 amino acids. CDR3 nucleotides: TGTGCCACCAGTTTAATGACTAGCGGATACAATGAGCAGTTCTTC. It encodes CATSLMTSGYNEQFF.

V gene TRBV11-2 combines with J gene TRBJ2-7; no firm D call. The length of the CDR3 is 12 residues. Germline-derived CDR1 and CDR2 are SGHAT and FQNNGV. V shed 3 bases and J shed 6 bases, with 9 bases lying between them. In DNA form, the CDR3 reads TGTGCCAGCAGCTTCTGGGGTGTCGAGCAGTACTTC. Its protein product is CASSFWGVEQYF.